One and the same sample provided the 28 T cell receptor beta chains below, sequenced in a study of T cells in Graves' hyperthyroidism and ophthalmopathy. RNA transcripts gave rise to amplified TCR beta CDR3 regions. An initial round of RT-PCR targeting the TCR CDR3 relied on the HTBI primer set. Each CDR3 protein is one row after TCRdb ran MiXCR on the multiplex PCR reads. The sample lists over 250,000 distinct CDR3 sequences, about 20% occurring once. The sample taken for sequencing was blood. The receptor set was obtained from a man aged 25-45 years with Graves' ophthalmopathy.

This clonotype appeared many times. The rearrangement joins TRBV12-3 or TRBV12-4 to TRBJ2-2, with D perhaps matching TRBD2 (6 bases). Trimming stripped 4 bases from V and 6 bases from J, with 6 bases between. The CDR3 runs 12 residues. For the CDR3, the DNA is TGTGCCAGCAGTTGGAGGGCCGGGGAGCTGTTTTTT. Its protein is CASSWRAGELFF.

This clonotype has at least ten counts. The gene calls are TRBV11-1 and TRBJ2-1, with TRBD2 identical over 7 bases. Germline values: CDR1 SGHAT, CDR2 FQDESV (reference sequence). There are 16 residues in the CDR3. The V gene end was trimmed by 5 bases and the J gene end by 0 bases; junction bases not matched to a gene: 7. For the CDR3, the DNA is TGTGCCAGCAGCCGAGCGGGGCAGAGCTCCTACAATGAGCAGTTCTTC. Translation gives CASSRAGQSSYNEQFF.

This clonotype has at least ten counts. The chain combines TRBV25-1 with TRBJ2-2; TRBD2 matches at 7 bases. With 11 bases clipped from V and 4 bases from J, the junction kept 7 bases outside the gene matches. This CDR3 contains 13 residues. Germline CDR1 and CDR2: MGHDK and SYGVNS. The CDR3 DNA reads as TGTGCCCCCGGGGGGAGGATCACCGGGGAGCTGTTTTTT. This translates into CAPGGRITGELFF.

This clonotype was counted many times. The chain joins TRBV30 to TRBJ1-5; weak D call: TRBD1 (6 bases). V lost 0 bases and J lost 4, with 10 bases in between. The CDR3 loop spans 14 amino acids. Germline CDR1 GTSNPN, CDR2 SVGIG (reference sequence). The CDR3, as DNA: TGTGCCTGGAGTGTACTAGGGGGGAATCAGCCCCAGCATTTT. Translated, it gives CAWSVLGGNQPQHF.

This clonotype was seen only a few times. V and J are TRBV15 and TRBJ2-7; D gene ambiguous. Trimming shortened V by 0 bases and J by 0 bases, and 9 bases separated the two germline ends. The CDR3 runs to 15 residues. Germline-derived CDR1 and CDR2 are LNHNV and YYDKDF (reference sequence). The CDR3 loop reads CATSREKNSSYEQYF. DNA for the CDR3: TGTGCCACCAGCAGAGAAAAGAATAGCTCCTACGAGCAGTACTTC.

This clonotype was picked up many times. The CDR3 loop is CASSHGQGAYSGELFF. The CDR3 DNA sequence: TGTGCCAGCAGCCACGGGCAGGGGGCGTACAGCGGGGAGCTGTTTTTT. The chain links TRBV28 to TRBJ2-2; 8 bases are a match to TRBD1. There are 16 residues in the CDR3. J gave up 7 bases and V 6 bases, and 13 bases lay outside the gene matches. Looked up from germline, CDR1 is MDHEN and CDR2 is SYDVKM.

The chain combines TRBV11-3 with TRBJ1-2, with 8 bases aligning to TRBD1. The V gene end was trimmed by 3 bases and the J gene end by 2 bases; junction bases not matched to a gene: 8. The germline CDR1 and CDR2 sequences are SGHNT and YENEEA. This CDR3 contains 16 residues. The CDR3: CASSFRQGYYNYGYTF. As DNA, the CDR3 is TGTGCCAGCAGCTTCCGACAGGGGTATTACAACTATGGCTACACCTTC.

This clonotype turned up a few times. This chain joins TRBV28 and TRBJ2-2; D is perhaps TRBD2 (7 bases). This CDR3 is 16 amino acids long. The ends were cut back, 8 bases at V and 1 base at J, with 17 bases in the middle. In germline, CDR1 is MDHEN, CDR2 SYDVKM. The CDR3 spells CASRIGGAQNTGELFF. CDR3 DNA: TGTGCCAGCCGTATTGGGGGGGCCCAGAACACCGGGGAGCTGTTTTTT.

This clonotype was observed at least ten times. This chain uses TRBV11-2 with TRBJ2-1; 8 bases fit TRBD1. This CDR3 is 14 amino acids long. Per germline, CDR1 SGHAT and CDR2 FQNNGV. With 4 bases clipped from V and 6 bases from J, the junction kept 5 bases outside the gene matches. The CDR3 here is CASSSRTGSNEQFF. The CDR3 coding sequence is TGTGCCAGCAGCTCCCGGACAGGGTCCAATGAGCAGTTCTTC.

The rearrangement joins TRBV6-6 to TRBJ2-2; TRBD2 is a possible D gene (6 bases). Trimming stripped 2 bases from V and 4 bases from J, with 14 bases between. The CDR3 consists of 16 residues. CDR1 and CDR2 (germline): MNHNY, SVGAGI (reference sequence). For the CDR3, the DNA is TGTGCCAGCAGTTACCTGTCGGGAGAAAGCACCGGGGAGCTGTTTTTT. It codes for CASSYLSGESTGELFF.

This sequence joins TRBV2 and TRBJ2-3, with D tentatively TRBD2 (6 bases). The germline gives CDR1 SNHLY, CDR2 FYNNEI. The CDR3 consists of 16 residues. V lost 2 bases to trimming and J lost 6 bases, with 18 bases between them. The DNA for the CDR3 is TGTGCCAGCAGTGAAAGTTCGTTCTGGGCGGGGGATACGCAGTATTTT. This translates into CASSESSFWAGDTQYF.

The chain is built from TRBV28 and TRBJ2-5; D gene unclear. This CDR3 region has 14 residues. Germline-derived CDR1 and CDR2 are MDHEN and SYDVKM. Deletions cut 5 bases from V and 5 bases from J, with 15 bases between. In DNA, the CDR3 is TGTGCCAGCAGTCTTGCTTGGGGTAAGGAGACCCAGTACTTC. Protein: CASSLAWGKETQYF. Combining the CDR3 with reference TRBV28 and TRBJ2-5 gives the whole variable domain DVKVTQSSRYLVKRTGEKVFLECVQDMDHENMFWYRQDPGLGLRLIYFSYDVKMKEKGDIPEGYSVSREKKERFSLILESASTNQTSMYLCASSLAWGKETQYFGPGTRLLVL.

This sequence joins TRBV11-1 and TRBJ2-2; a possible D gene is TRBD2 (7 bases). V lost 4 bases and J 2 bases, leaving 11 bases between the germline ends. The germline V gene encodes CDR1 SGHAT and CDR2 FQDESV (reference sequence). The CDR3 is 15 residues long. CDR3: CASSYGGPNTGELFF. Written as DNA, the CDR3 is TGTGCCAGCAGCTACGGGGGGCCCAACACCGGGGAGCTGTTTTTT. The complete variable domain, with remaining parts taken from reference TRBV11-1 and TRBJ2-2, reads EAEVAQSPRYKITEKSQAVAFWCDPISGHATLYWYRQILGQGPELLVQFQDESVVDDSQLPKDRFSAERLKGVDSTLKIQPAELGDSAMYLCASSYGGPNTGELFFGEGSRLTVL.

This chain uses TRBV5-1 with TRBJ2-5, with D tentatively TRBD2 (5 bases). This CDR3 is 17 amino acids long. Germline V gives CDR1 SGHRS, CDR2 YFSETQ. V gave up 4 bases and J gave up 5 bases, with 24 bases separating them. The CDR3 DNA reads TGCGCCAGCAGCCAGACGAAAGGACCCGGCAGAGGGGAGACCCAGTACTTC. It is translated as CASSQTKGPGRGETQYF.

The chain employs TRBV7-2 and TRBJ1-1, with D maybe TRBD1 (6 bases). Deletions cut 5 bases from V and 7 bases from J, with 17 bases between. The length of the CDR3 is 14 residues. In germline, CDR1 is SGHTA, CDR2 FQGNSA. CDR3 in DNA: TGTGCCAGCAGCCGCGGACAGCCCCTGGGTGAAGCTTTCTTT. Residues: CASSRGQPLGEAFF.

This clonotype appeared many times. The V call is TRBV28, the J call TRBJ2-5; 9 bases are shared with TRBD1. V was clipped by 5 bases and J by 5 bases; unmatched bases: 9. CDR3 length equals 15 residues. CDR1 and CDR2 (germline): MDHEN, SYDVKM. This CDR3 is CASSPQGAVRETQYF. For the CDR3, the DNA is TGTGCCAGCAGTCCACAGGGGGCAGTGAGGGAGACCCAGTACTTC.

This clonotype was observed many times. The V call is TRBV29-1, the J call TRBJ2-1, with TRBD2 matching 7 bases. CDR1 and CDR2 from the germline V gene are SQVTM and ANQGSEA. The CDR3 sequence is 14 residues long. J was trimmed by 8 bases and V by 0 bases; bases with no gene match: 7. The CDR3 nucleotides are TGCAGCGTTGAAGATCTCGGCGGGAGCGATGAGCAGTTCTTC. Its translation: CSVEDLGGSDEQFF.

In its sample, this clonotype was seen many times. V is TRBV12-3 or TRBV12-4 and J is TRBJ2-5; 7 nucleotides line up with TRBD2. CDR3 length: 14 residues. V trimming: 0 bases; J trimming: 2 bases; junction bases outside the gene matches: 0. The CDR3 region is CASSLAGGQETQYF. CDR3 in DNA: TGTGCCAGCAGTTTAGCGGGAGGGCAAGAGACCCAGTACTTC.

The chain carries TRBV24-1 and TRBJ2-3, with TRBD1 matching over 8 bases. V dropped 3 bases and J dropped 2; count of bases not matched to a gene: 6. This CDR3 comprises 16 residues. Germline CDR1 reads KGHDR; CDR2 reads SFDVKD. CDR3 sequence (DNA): TGTGCCACCAGTGATCACCCAGGGGGCGACACAGATACGCAGTATTTT. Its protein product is CATSDHPGGDTDTQYF.

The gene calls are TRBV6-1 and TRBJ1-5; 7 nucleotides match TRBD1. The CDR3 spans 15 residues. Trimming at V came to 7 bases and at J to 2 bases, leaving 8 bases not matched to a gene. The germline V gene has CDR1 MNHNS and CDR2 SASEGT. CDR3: CASNLQGKGNQPQHF. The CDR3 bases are TGTGCCAGCAATTTACAGGGGAAAGGCAATCAGCCCCAGCATTTT.

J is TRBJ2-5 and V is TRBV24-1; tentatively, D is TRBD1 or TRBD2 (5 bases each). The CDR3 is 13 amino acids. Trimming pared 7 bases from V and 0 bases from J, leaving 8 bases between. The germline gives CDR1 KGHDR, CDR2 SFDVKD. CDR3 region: CATRWGYQETQYF. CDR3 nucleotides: TGTGCCACCAGGTGGGGGTACCAAGAGACCCAGTACTTC.

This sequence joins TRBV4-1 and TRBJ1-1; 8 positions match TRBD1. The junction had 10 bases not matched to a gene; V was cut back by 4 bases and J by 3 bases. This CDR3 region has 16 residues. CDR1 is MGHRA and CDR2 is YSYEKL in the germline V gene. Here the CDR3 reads CASSRSTDRADTEAFF. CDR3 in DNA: TGCGCCAGCAGCCGATCGACGGACAGGGCGGACACTGAAGCTTTCTTT.

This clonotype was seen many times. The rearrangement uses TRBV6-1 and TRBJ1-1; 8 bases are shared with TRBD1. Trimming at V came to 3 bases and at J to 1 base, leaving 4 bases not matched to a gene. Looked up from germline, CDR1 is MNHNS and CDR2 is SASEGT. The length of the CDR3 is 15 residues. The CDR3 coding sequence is TGTGCCAGCAGTGAGGGGACAGGAAGGAACACTGAAGCTTTCTTT. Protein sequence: CASSEGTGRNTEAFF.

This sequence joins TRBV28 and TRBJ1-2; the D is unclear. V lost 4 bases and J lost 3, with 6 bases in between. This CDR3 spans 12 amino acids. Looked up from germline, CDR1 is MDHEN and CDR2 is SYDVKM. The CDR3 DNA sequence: TGTGCCAGCAGTTCAAAGGACTATGGCTACACCTTC. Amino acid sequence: CASSSKDYGYTF.

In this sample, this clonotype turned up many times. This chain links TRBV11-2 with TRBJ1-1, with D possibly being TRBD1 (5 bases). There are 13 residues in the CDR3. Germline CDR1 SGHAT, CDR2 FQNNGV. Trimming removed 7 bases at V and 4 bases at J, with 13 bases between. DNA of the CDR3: TGTGCCAGCACCCTCCACGGGGGCACTGAAGCTTTCTTT. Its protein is CASTLHGGTEAFF.

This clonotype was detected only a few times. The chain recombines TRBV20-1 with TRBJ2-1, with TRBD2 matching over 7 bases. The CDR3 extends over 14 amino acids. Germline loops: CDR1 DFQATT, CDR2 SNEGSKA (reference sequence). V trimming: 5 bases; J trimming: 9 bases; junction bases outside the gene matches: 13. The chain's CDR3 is CSARLAGFFGEQFF. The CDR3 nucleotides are TGCAGTGCTCGACTAGCCGGGTTTTTTGGTGAGCAGTTCTTC.

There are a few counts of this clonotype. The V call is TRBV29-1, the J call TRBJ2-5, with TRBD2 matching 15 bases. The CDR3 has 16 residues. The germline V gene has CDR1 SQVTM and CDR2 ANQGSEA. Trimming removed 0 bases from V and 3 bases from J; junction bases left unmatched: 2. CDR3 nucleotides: TGCAGCGTTGAAGATTGGACTAGCGGGAGGGAAGAGACCCAGTACTTC. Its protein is CSVEDWTSGREETQYF.

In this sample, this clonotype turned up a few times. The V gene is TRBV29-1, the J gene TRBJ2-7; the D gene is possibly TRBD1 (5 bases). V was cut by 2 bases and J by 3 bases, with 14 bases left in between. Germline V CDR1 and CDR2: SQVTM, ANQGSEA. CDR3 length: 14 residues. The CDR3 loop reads CSVEFAEQGYEQYF. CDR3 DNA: TGCAGCGTTGAATTTGCGGAGCAGGGCTACGAGCAGTACTTC.